Given below is one T cell receptor beta chain in context. Its antigen is still unknown. Other DNA sequences in this specimen translate into the identical CDR3. V was clipped by 1 base and J by 6 bases; unmatched bases: 4. This CDR3 is 15 amino acids long. Germline assignment: CDR1 SEHNR and CDR2 FQNEAQ (reference sequence). The source of the sample is a study of cytomegalovirus exposure and HLA in healthy donors. Study-wide context: The Caucasian-associated ancestry cluster held around 81% of more than 350 genotyped donors. The study's findings and limits: Most TCR beta V segments were productive about 90% or about 30% of the time in an earlier analysis. Rare TCR sequences predominated, though certain public TCRs were found in many donors.

Primers included in the PCR were 60 Vbeta and 13 Jbeta primers. Sequencing used immunoSEQ multiplex PCR; TCRdb keeps in-frame clones, though not all of them. Here the sample spans over 150,000 clones, roughly 85% being singletons. This TCR was sampled from a man younger than 40 in good health and CMV-seropositive. Sequencing input: PBMCs. The chain joins TRBV7-9 to TRBJ2-1, with 9 bases identical to TRBD2. CDR3 coding DNA: TGTGCCAGCAGCTTAGACGGCGGGAGGGGCAATGAGCAGTTCTTC. Translation gives CASSLDGGRGNEQFF.